This T cell receptor (beta chain) comes out of a study of early T cells in non-severe SARS-CoV-2 infection. This clonotype occurred a few times. In TCRdb, the 5' RACE reads were re-called with MiXCR into one record per CDR3 protein. The sample lists tens of thousands of distinct CDR3 sequences, roughly a tenth occurring once. CDR1 and CDR2 (germline): KGHSH, LQKENI. CDR3 length: 16 residues. Trimming pared 0 bases from V and 1 base from J, leaving 9 bases between. This sequence was found in an adult who was a healthcare worker with PCR-confirmed SARS-CoV-2 infection or an uninfected control (not recorded which). The chain combines TRBV18 with TRBJ2-2, with a tentative D call TRBD2 (5 bases). The sample comprised whole blood. DNA for the CDR3: TGTGCCAGCTCACCACCCACGGGGAGGAACACCGGGGAGCTGTTTTTT. Translating gives CASSPPTGRNTGELFF.